This entry lists 2 T cell receptor beta chains sequenced from one sample in a study of early T cells in non-severe SARS-CoV-2 infection. TCRdb called the 5' RACE reads again in MiXCR, with one record for every CDR3 protein. The repertoire holds about 52,000 distinct CDR3 sequences, with 9.5% to 11% as singletons. The specimen sequenced was whole blood. The receptors were sampled from an adult who was a healthcare worker with PCR-confirmed SARS-CoV-2 infection or an uninfected control (not recorded which).

Many counts were recorded for this clonotype. The chain couples TRBV29-1 to TRBJ2-7; possibly TRBD1 or TRBD2 for D (5 bases each). V lost 6 bases, J lost 2 bases, and 23 bases lay in between. Per germline, CDR1 SQVTM and CDR2 ANQGSEA. The CDR3 has 16 amino acids. CDR3 nucleotide sequence: TGCAGCGTCGCAGCTCCGGGACGTCAACCACCCTACGAGCAGTACTTC. Its translation is CSVAAPGRQPPYEQYF.

At least ten counts were recorded for this clonotype. This chain connects TRBV29-1 to TRBJ2-7; 11 nucleotides align to TRBD1. After removal of 6 bases from V and 2 bases from J, the junction contained 3 bases not matched to a gene. Germline V CDR1 and CDR2: SQVTM, ANQGSEA. The CDR3 covers 13 residues. The CDR3 DNA reads TGCAGCGTCCCGGGACAGGGGGCCTACGAGCAGTACTTC. This gives the protein CSVPGQGAYEQYF.